This T cell receptor beta chain is from a study of blood T cell repertoires in COVID-19. Study-level background: Samples of COVID-19 (acute and convalescent) were obtained from the United States, Italy and Spain. T cells, B-cell-depleted T cells, or PBMCs supplied cDNA or gDNA.

Seattle participants joined during active infection and were tracked over time. Source study methods: Quantification of nucleated cells was approximated via reference gene primer amplification. Clones were read by immunoSEQ multiplex PCR, and TCRdb kept only the in-frame ones, dropping some. Clonal size and the V and J genes are those of that table, whereas D and trimming came from the DNA. This sample has 150,000 to 200,000 clones, with approximately 80% found just once. CDR1 is SGHTA and CDR2 is FQGNSA in the germline V gene. Trimming took off 1 base at V and 1 base at J, with 4 bases between the two ends. The CDR3 runs to 14 residues.

The sequence derives from a woman older than 75 with COVID-19, enrolled during active disease. The sequenced sample consisted of peripheral blood. The chain combines TRBV7-2 with TRBJ2-2; D not resolved. The CDR3 nucleotides read TGTGCCAGCAGCTTAGTCTGGAACACCGGGGAGCTGTTTTTT. It specifies CASSLVWNTGELFF.